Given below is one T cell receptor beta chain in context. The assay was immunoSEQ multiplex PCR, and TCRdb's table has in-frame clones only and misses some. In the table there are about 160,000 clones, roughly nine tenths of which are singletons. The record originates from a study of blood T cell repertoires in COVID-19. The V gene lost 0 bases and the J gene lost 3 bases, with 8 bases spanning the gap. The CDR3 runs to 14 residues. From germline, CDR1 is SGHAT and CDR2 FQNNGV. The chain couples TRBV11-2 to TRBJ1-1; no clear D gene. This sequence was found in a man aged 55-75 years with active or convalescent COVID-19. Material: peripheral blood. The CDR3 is CASSLEEGDTEAFF. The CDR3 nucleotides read TGTGCCAGCAGCTTAGAGGAGGGAGACACTGAAGCTTTCTTT.